The 18 T cell receptor beta chains below all came from one sample that was sequenced in a study of blood T cell repertoires in COVID-19. Sequencing used immunoSEQ multiplex PCR; TCRdb keeps in-frame clones, though not all of them. Of under 300,000 clones in the sample, around 88% were seen once. The sequencing sample was made of peripheral blood. The receptors originated from a woman in her 70s with COVID-19, enrolled during active disease.

The chain recombines TRBV7-2 with TRBJ2-3; 9 bases match TRBD2. Losses at the gene ends were 2 bases for V and 2 bases for J; bases not matched to a gene: 2. This CDR3 is built from 15 residues. Germline loops: CDR1 SGHTA, CDR2 FQGNSA. The CDR3 DNA is TGTGCCAGCAGCTTACGCGGGGGGGACACAGATACGCAGTATTTT. Residues: CASSLRGGDTDTQYF. The full variable domain, completed using reference TRBV7-2 and TRBJ2-3, is GAGVSQSPSNKVTEKGKDVELRCDPISGHTALYWYRQSLGQGLEFLIYFQGNSAPDKSGLPSDRFSAERTGGSVSTLTIQRTQQEDSAVYLCASSLRGGDTDTQYFGPGTRLTVL.

The rearrangement links TRBV7-3 to TRBJ2-1; 9 positions agree with TRBD2. The germline CDR1 and CDR2 sequences are SGHTA and FQGTGA. With 5 bases clipped from V and 7 bases from J, the junction kept 18 bases outside the gene matches. CDR3 size: 18 residues. CDR3 sequence (DNA): TGTGCCAGCAGCCCCCGTTGGGTAGCGGGGGCGACTGATAATGAGCAGTTCTTC. The encoded protein is CASSPRWVAGATDNEQFF.

V usage is TRBV6-5 and J usage is TRBJ2-7; TRBD1 might be the D (6 bases). V was shortened by 5 bases and J by 3 bases, with 14 bases between the two germline ends. The length of the CDR3 is 14 residues. The germline V gene has CDR1 MNHEY and CDR2 SVGAGI. CDR3 DNA: TGTGCCAGCAGTAGTTACGCACAGGGCTACGAGCAGTACTTC. As protein: CASSSYAQGYEQYF.

The chain joins TRBV13 to TRBJ2-3, with 12 bases aligning to TRBD2. This CDR3 has 15 residues. V was pared by 5 bases and J by 5 bases, with 5 bases of the junction left unmatched. Germline V CDR1 and CDR2: PRHDT, FYEKMQ (reference sequence). CDR3: CASSLLAGGGDTQYF. CDR3 DNA: TGTGCCAGCAGCCTACTAGCGGGGGGCGGAGATACGCAGTATTTT.

The J gene is TRBJ2-7, the V gene TRBV5-1, with 8 positions matching TRBD1. V trimming: 0 bases; J trimming: 4 bases; junction bases outside the gene matches: 3. The CDR3 covers 14 residues. Germline V gives CDR1 SGHRS, CDR2 YFSETQ. As DNA, the CDR3 is TGCGCCAGCAGCTTGGGACAGGGGTTTTACGAGCAGTACTTC. Residues: CASSLGQGFYEQYF.

The V and J genes are TRBV12-3 or TRBV12-4 and TRBJ1-1, with D possibly being TRBD1 (5 bases). The V end lost 6 bases, the J end lost 5 bases, and 13 bases lay between the germline ends. This CDR3 spans 13 amino acids. The CDR3 reads CASSPGGLTEAFF. CDR3 in DNA: TGTGCCAGCAGCCCCGGGGGTTTAACTGAAGCTTTCTTT.

This chain uses TRBV2 with TRBJ2-1; TRBD2 matches at 10 bases. With V trimmed by 4 bases and J by 0 bases, 12 bases remained unmatched. Germline CDR1 is SNHLY and CDR2 is FYNNEI. CDR3 length equals 19 residues. The CDR3 DNA sequence: TGTGCCAGCAGTGGGCGGATAGCGGGGGGTGGTAGCTCCTACAATGAGCAGTTCTTC. Its protein product is CASSGRIAGGGSSYNEQFF.

The chain joins TRBV12-3 or TRBV12-4 to TRBJ1-5; TRBD1 is a possible D gene (6 bases). V shed 5 bases and J shed 4 bases, with 9 bases lying between them. This CDR3 comprises 13 residues. Written as DNA, the CDR3 is TGTGCCAGCAGTGAGACAGGAAATCAGCCCCAGCATTTT. Translated, it gives CASSETGNQPQHF.

This clone was picked up one time. The chain recombines TRBV6-1 with TRBJ1-2, with D maybe TRBD1 (6 bases). The germline V gene encodes CDR1 MNHNS and CDR2 SASEGT. V lost 0 bases, J lost 5 bases, and 10 bases lay in between. CDR3 length equals 14 residues. The CDR3 spells CASSEAGQRYGYTF. In nucleotides, the CDR3 is TGTGCCAGCAGTGAAGCCGGACAGAGGTATGGCTACACCTTC.

This sequence joins TRBV9 and TRBJ2-1; TRBD2 might be the D (5 bases). The V and J ends lost 3 bases and 4 bases respectively, with 17 bases between them. Germline CDR1 reads SGDLS; CDR2 reads YYNGEE. The CDR3 totals 16 residues. CDR3 loop: CASSDSAGNLYNEQFF. The CDR3 DNA sequence: TGTGCCAGCAGCGATAGCGCTGGGAACCTTTACAATGAGCAGTTCTTC.

The rearrangement joins TRBV9 to TRBJ2-1; 7 bases match TRBD1. The CDR3 spans 13 residues. Germline loops: CDR1 SGDLS, CDR2 YYNGEE. With 6 bases clipped from V and 5 bases from J, the junction kept 5 bases outside the gene matches. The DNA for the CDR3 is TGTGCCAGCACCAGGGGGACAGACAATGAGCAGTTCTTC. The encoded protein is CASTRGTDNEQFF. The variable domain in full, with the rest retrieved from reference TRBV9 and TRBJ2-1, is DSGVTQTPKHLITATGQRVTLRCSPRSGDLSVYWYQQSLDQGLQFLIQYYNGEERAKGNILERFSAQQFPDLHSELNLSSLELGDSALYFCASTRGTDNEQFFGPGTRLTVL.

This clone was seen once. The rearrangement uses TRBV4-2 and TRBJ2-7; possible D gene TRBD2, 7 bases. Germline CDR1 LGHNA, CDR2 YNFKEQ. V lost 0 bases, J lost 3 bases, and 15 bases lay in between. The CDR3 covers 16 residues. CDR3 protein: CASSQDWTGGHYEQYF. CDR3 coding DNA: TGTGCCAGCAGCCAAGATTGGACGGGGGGCCACTACGAGCAGTACTTC.

The J gene is TRBJ1-1, the V gene TRBV5-1, with 9 positions matching TRBD1. Losses at the gene ends were 4 bases for V and 8 bases for J; bases not matched to a gene: 12. CDR1 is SGHRS, CDR2 YFSETQ, per germline. This CDR3 comprises 15 residues. CDR3 in DNA: TGCGCCAGCAGCCGGGAAGGACAGGGGATGATGGAAGCTTTCTTT. It specifies CASSREGQGMMEAFF.

This clone was seen only a few times. This sequence joins TRBV4-3 and TRBJ1-6, with 9 positions matching TRBD1. The J segment lost 0 bases and the V segment lost 5 bases, leaving 20 bases of the junction unmatched. CDR1 and CDR2 from the germline V gene are LGHNA and YSLEER. This CDR3 region has 22 residues. CDR3 amino acids: CASSGDRVRNYLYGSYNSPLHF. DNA of the CDR3: TGCGCCAGCAGCGGGGACAGGGTACGCAATTACCTCTATGGCTCCTATAATTCACCCCTCCACTTT.

The rearrangement links TRBV6-5 to TRBJ1-1; possible D gene TRBD1, 5 bases. Germline V gene data show CDR1 as MNHEY and CDR2 as SVGAGI. With 7 bases removed from V and 1 base from J, the gap between germline ends came to 10 bases. The CDR3 is 13 amino acids. The CDR3 protein is CASKEQENTEAFF. As DNA, the CDR3 is TGTGCCAGCAAGGAACAGGAGAACACTGAAGCTTTCTTT.

V and J are TRBV6-2 or TRBV6-3 and TRBJ1-1, with D possibly matching TRBD1 (5 bases). V lost 2 bases and J lost 5, with 12 bases in between. Per the germline V gene, CDR1 is MNHEY and CDR2 is SVGEGT. The CDR3 covers 14 residues. CDR3 in DNA: TGTGCCAGCAGTTACGAGGCAGGGATAACTGAAGCTTTCTTT. Amino acids: CASSYEAGITEAFF.

This clone was seen a single time. The chain combines TRBV5-1 with TRBJ2-4, with D possibly matching TRBD1 (5 bases). The CDR3 runs 14 residues. Germline V lookup: CDR1 SGHRS, CDR2 YFSETQ. The V gene lost 5 bases and the J gene lost 0 bases, with 9 bases spanning the gap. Here the CDR3 reads CASRTDLAKNIQYF. DNA of the CDR3: TGCGCCAGCAGGACAGATTTAGCCAAAAACATTCAGTACTTC.

This chain links TRBV11-3 with TRBJ2-2, with 11 nucleotides matching TRBD2. V trimming: 1 base; J trimming: 4 bases; junction bases outside the gene matches: 8. The CDR3 is 18 residues long. CDR1 and CDR2 from the germline V gene are SGHNT and YENEEA. Here the CDR3 reads CASSLGGLGTSGTGELFF. The CDR3 DNA follows: TGTGCCAGCAGCTTAGGGGGACTCGGGACTAGCGGCACCGGGGAGCTGTTTTTT.